A single sample gave rise to the 21 T cell receptor beta chains below, sequenced in a study of technical replicates of blood from a few donors. The protocol was immunoSEQ multiplex PCR, while the TCRdb copy is restricted to in-frame clones and leaves out a portion. This sample has 68,000 or so clones, with just over 90% found just once. The material sequenced was PBMCs. All receptors come from a human donor in good health. Some clones in this sample may be carry-over from other donors' samples.

The chain carries TRBV6-4 and TRBJ2-1, with unresolved D. Germline V gene data show CDR1 as MRHNA and CDR2 as SNTAGT. V lost 8 bases and J lost 7, with 18 bases in between. The CDR3 loop spans 14 amino acids. CDR3 protein: CASSPQPDLNEQFF. In DNA, the CDR3 is TGTGCCAGCTCCCCTCAGCCTGACTTAAATGAGCAGTTCTTC.

The chain recombines TRBV5-5 with TRBJ2-1, with D maybe TRBD2 (6 bases). This CDR3 comprises 15 residues. Germline V lookup: CDR1 SGHKS, CDR2 YYEKEE (reference sequence). Trimming cost V 1 base and J 6 bases, with 14 bases left between them. The CDR3 spells CASSLFSGVPNEQFF. The CDR3 DNA is TGTGCCAGCAGCTTGTTTTCGGGAGTCCCCAATGAGCAGTTCTTC.

This clone came up a few times. The rearrangement links TRBV10-3 to TRBJ2-3; TRBD2 is a possible D gene (5 bases). CDR3 size: 15 residues. Deletions cut 3 bases from V and 1 base from J, with 11 bases between. Per germline, CDR1 ENHRY and CDR2 SYGVKD. This CDR3 reads CAISESSGGTDTQYF. The CDR3 DNA reads TGTGCCATCAGTGAAAGCAGCGGAGGCACAGATACGCAGTATTTT.

The chain combines TRBV6-5 with TRBJ2-7; a possible D gene is TRBD1 (5 bases). Trimming removed 6 bases at V and 5 bases at J, with 14 bases between. Germline CDR1 and CDR2: MNHEY and SVGAGI. The CDR3 extends over 13 amino acids. The CDR3 reads CASSAGSKDEQYF. The CDR3 region has the DNA TGTGCCAGCAGCGCAGGGTCTAAGGACGAGCAGTACTTC.

The rearrangement uses TRBV4-2 and TRBJ1-2, with a possible D match to TRBD1 (5 bases). The V end was cut by 0 bases, the J end by 4 bases, with 12 bases between. Per the germline V gene, CDR1 is LGHNA and CDR2 is YNFKEQ. CDR3 length: 15 amino acids. The CDR3 sequence is CASSQESGVGYGYTF. DNA of the CDR3: TGTGCCAGCAGCCAAGAATCGGGGGTTGGCTATGGCTACACCTTC.

V is TRBV7-6 and J is TRBJ2-4; 8 nucleotides align to TRBD2. Trimming at V came to 5 bases and at J to 6 bases, leaving 15 bases not matched to a gene. The CDR3 contains 17 residues. Germline V lookup: CDR1 SGHVS, CDR2 FNYEAQ. The CDR3: CASSRTSGPSPGNIQYF. The CDR3 nucleotides are TGTGCCAGCAGCCGAACTAGCGGACCTAGTCCGGGAAACATTCAGTACTTC.

This clone qualifies as large. The rearrangement uses TRBV21-1 and TRBJ2-5; the table's D gene call, TRBD2, was not cross checked with the DNA. TRBV21-1 represents a pseudogene. The CDR3 spans 14 residues. Here the CDR3 reads CATLGGADKETQYF. DNA for the CDR3: TGTGCCACCCTCGGAGGGGCCGATAAAGAGACCCAGTACTTC.

The chain joins TRBV7-2 to TRBJ1-1; D is uncertain. Germline assignment: CDR1 SGHTA and CDR2 FQGNSA. This CDR3 comprises 15 residues. The ends were cut back, 1 base at V and 1 base at J, with 10 bases in the middle. CDR3 coding DNA: TGTGCCAGCAGCTTAGGTAGATTACCGAACACTGAAGCTTTCTTT. Protein: CASSLGRLPNTEAFF.

The V and J genes are TRBV6-1 and TRBJ1-5; no clear D. The CDR3 runs 15 residues. Germline CDR1 MNHNS, CDR2 SASEGT. Trimming took 2 bases from V and 1 from J, leaving 9 bases between them. The CDR3 reads CASSEFNYSNQPQHF. As DNA, the CDR3 is TGTGCCAGCAGTGAATTTAACTACAGCAATCAGCCCCAGCATTTT.

The V call is TRBV5-1, the J call TRBJ2-2; 7 nucleotides match TRBD1. The V segment lost 4 bases and the J segment 4 bases; nucleotides outside the gene matches: 7. This CDR3 contains 15 residues. CDR1 SGHRS and CDR2 YFSETQ come from the germline V gene. CDR3 region: CASSGRQGGTGELFF. The CDR3 bases are TGCGCCAGCAGCGGCCGACAGGGCGGCACCGGGGAGCTGTTTTTT.

The chain is built from TRBV28 and TRBJ2-5; 8 bases line up with TRBD2. Germline V gene lookup returns CDR1 MDHEN and CDR2 SYDVKM. The CDR3 is made up of 19 amino acids. V was clipped by 5 bases and J by 1 base; unmatched bases: 18. The DNA of the CDR3 is TGTGCCAGCAGTGGATCGAGGAAGAACGGGGGGGTACCCCAAGAGACCCAGTACTTC. It translates to CASSGSRKNGGVPQETQYF.

This chain joins TRBV4-3 and TRBJ2-2, with D possibly being TRBD2 (6 bases). The V end was cut by 1 base, the J end by 5 bases, with 11 bases between. The CDR3 sequence is 15 residues long. CDR1 and CDR2 from the germline V gene are LGHNA and YSLEER. CDR3 residues: CASSQVGTDTGELFF. The CDR3, as DNA: TGCGCCAGCAGCCAAGTAGGGACTGATACCGGGGAGCTGTTTTTT.

The V call is TRBV6-1, the J call TRBJ2-1; tentatively, D is TRBD2 (6 bases). CDR1 is MNHNS, CDR2 SASEGT, per germline. The CDR3 contains 15 residues. Trimming left V 7 bases short and J 4 bases short, with 17 bases between. CDR3 nucleotide sequence: TGTGCCAGCATGGTCGGGACTTACACTTACAATGAGCAGTTCTTC. It encodes CASMVGTYTYNEQFF.

The gene calls are TRBV7-9 and TRBJ1-2; a weak D match, TRBD1 (5 bases). The germline gives CDR1 SEHNR, CDR2 FQNEAQ (reference sequence). This CDR3 is built from 16 residues. Trimming removed 2 bases at V and 3 bases at J, with 16 bases between. Here the CDR3 reads CASSLKEGRKDYGYTF. The CDR3 DNA follows: TGTGCCAGCAGCTTAAAGGAGGGGAGGAAAGACTATGGCTACACCTTC.

The chain employs TRBV27 and TRBJ1-4; D ambiguous. Germline V CDR1 and CDR2: MNHEY, SMNVEV (reference sequence). The V end was cut by 7 bases, the J end by 5 bases, with 11 bases between. The CDR3 is made up of 13 amino acids. CDR3 loop: CASKQLPNEKLFF. CDR3 DNA: TGTGCCAGCAAGCAACTCCCAAATGAAAAACTGTTTTTT.

The chain links TRBV12-5 to TRBJ1-2; D is possibly TRBD1 (6 bases). Germline lookup yields CDR1 LGHNT and CDR2 FRNRAP. This CDR3 comprises 14 residues. Trimming removed 4 bases at V and 6 bases at J, with 15 bases between. This CDR3 is CASGSDRSFHGYTF. CDR3 DNA sequence: TGTGCTAGTGGTTCCGACAGGTCGTTCCATGGCTACACCTTC.

This rearrangement joins TRBV7-3 to TRBJ2-1; 8 bases are shared with TRBD1. Per the germline V gene, CDR1 is SGHTA and CDR2 is FQGTGA. The V gene end was trimmed by 4 bases and the J gene end by 2 bases; junction bases not matched to a gene: 4. There are 15 residues in the CDR3. Here the CDR3 reads CASSSSRGPYNEQFF. The DNA of the CDR3 is TGTGCCAGCAGCTCCTCCAGGGGGCCCTACAATGAGCAGTTCTTC.

The chain has TRBV7-2 and TRBJ1-2, with D unresolved. V dropped 2 bases and J dropped 0 bases, with 7 bases sitting between them. This CDR3 spans 14 amino acids. Germline loops: CDR1 SGHTA, CDR2 FQGNSA. CDR3 region: CASSLMGANYGYTF. Written as DNA, the CDR3 is TGTGCCAGCAGCTTAATGGGAGCTAACTATGGCTACACCTTC. Looking up the rest from reference TRBV7-2 and TRBJ1-2 gives the full variable domain: GAGVSQSPSNKVTEKGKDVELRCDPISGHTALYWYRQSLGQGLEFLIYFQGNSAPDKSGLPSDRFSAERTGGSVSTLTIQRTQQEDSAVYLCASSLMGANYGYTFGSGTRLTVV.

The chain links TRBV19 to TRBJ2-3, with D possibly being TRBD2 (5 bases). The germline CDR1 and CDR2 sequences are LNHDA and SQIVND (reference sequence). V lost 4 bases, J lost 3 bases, and 14 bases lay in between. The CDR3 length is 15 residues. Here the CDR3 DNA reads TGTGCCAGTAGTAGGCTCCTCTCGGGGACAGATACGCAGTATTTT. It is translated as CASSRLLSGTDTQYF.

The rearrangement links TRBV13 to TRBJ2-5, with TRBD2 matching 11 bases. CDR3 size: 17 residues. The V and J ends lost 5 bases and 5 bases, in that order; junction bases with no gene match: 13. Germline V gene lookup returns CDR1 PRHDT and CDR2 FYEKMQ (reference sequence). The CDR3 coding sequence is TGTGCCAGCAGCGAGGGACTAGCGGAGCTTTTCGAGGAGACCCAGTACTTC. Its translation is CASSEGLAELFEETQYF.

The rearrangement uses TRBV6-6 and TRBJ1-5, with TRBD1 identical over 7 bases. Germline-derived CDR1 and CDR2 are MNHNY and SVGAGI (reference sequence). V shed 6 bases, J shed 4 bases, and the junction held 3 bases outside the gene matches. The CDR3 has 13 residues. The CDR3 nucleotides are TGTGCCAGCAGAGGACAGGCAAATCAGCCCCAGCATTTT. It specifies CASRGQANQPQHF.